The 6 T cell receptor beta chains below all came from one sample that was sequenced in a study of cytomegalovirus exposure and HLA in healthy donors. Researchers ran the PCR with 60 Vbeta and 13 Jbeta primers. Sequencing was performed with immunoSEQ multiplex PCR; in TCRdb, only in-frame clones are kept and a portion is missing. The table lists approximately 150,000 clones, around 80% of them singletons. The sequencing input was PBMCs. The origin of the receptors is a human donor in good health.

This rearrangement joins TRBV30 to TRBJ2-7, with 10 bases aligning to TRBD1. After removal of 0 bases from V and 2 bases from J, the junction contained 4 bases not matched to a gene. The germline V gene encodes CDR1 GTSNPN and CDR2 SVGIG (reference sequence). The CDR3 has 15 amino acids. Written as DNA, the CDR3 is TGTGCCTGGAGTGTAAGTGGACAGGGGGCCTACGAGCAGTACTTC. Protein product: CAWSVSGQGAYEQYF.

The chain is built from TRBV9 and TRBJ2-1; a possible D gene is TRBD2 (6 bases). Germline CDR1 and CDR2: SGDLS and YYNGEE. CDR3 size: 13 residues. With 5 bases removed from V and 7 bases from J, the gap between germline ends came to 13 bases. The DNA of the CDR3 is TGTGCCAGCAGAAACCCCGGGGGAAATGAGCAGTTCTTC. This codes for CASRNPGGNEQFF.

This clone has only a few counts. The chain has TRBV6-5 and TRBJ1-2; TRBD1 is a possible D gene (5 bases). CDR1 and CDR2 (germline): MNHEY, SVGAGI. This CDR3 has 13 amino acids. Trimming removed 6 bases at V and 3 bases at J, with 11 bases between. CDR3 residues: CASSRQKYYGYTF. The CDR3 bases are TGTGCCAGCAGCCGACAGAAATACTATGGCTACACCTTC.

The rearrangement uses TRBV6-5 and TRBJ2-3; a weak D match, TRBD1 (6 bases). CDR3 length: 15 amino acids. Germline V gene lookup returns CDR1 MNHEY and CDR2 SVGAGI. Trimming stripped 6 bases from V and 2 bases from J, with 15 bases between. Here the CDR3 reads CASSSRNRATDTQYF. The CDR3 DNA follows: TGTGCCAGCAGCTCTCGTAACAGGGCCACAGATACGCAGTATTTT.

The chain is built from TRBV27 and TRBJ1-2; 7 bases fit TRBD1. The J segment lost 8 bases and the V segment lost 4 bases, leaving 4 bases of the junction unmatched. Looked up from germline, CDR1 is MNHEY and CDR2 is SMNVEV (reference sequence). The CDR3 is 12 residues long. Here the CDR3 reads CASSSTGVGYTF. In DNA form, the CDR3 reads TGTGCCAGCAGTTCAACAGGGGTAGGCTACACCTTC.

This chain uses TRBV20-1 with TRBJ2-1; D remains unclear. The V gene's germline CDR1 is DFQATT and CDR2 SNEGSKA (reference sequence). The CDR3 runs 10 residues. Trimming shortened V by 6 bases and J by 7 bases, and 7 bases separated the two germline ends. The DNA for the CDR3 is TGCAGTGCCAACTCTAATGAGCAGTTCTTC. Translated, it gives CSANSNEQFF.